The present entry profiles one T cell receptor (beta chain) with its context. This specimen belongs to a study of blood T cell repertoires in COVID-19. For the study at large: In each case, the material was cDNA or gDNA derived from T cells, B-cell-depleted T cells, or PBMCs.

V was clipped by 5 bases and J by 10 bases; unmatched bases: 6. The V gene's germline CDR1 is MNHEY and CDR2 SMNVEV (reference sequence). The CDR3 runs to 13 residues. The protocol was immunoSEQ multiplex PCR, while the TCRdb copy is restricted to in-frame clones and leaves out a portion. This sample has under 250,000 clones, with 86% found just once. The V gene is TRBV27, the J gene TRBJ2-5; 11 bases match TRBD2. This clonotype was obtained from a man in his fifties or sixties with COVID-19, enrolled during active disease. Specimen: peripheral blood. CDR3: CASSRVAGGDQYF. The CDR3 coding sequence is TGTGCCAGCAGTCGGGTAGCGGGAGGGGACCAGTACTTC.